This T cell receptor (beta chain) originates from a study of cytomegalovirus exposure and HLA in healthy donors. Background on the study: Earlier findings included some 120 million unique TCR beta sequences obtained from roughly 200 million T cells.

Comments on this clone: The antigen is unknown.

This CDR3 has 17 amino acids. Germline loops: CDR1 MDHEN, CDR2 SYDVKM. V dropped 4 bases and J dropped 4; count of bases not matched to a gene: 13. Study-level findings and limits: In an earlier analysis, productive rearrangement rates for most beta V segments clustered near 87% or 30%. Roughly even sequencing depth across donors was the assumption behind the presence/absence analyses.

Vbeta (60) and Jbeta (13) primers were used in the PCR. Data came from immunoSEQ multiplex PCR; TCRdb stores just in-frame clones and leaves some out. The table shows around 120,000 clones, with around 77% occurring only once. The sample consisted of PBMCs. The TCR originated in a woman in her forties or fifties in good health and CMV-seronegative. J is TRBJ2-7 and V is TRBV28; 10 bases align to TRBD2. This CDR3 is CASSSEASGSTVYEQYF. The CDR3 DNA reads as TGTGCCAGCAGTTCCGAGGCTAGCGGGAGCACAGTTTACGAGCAGTACTTC.